This T cell receptor beta chain appears in the sequencing data of a study of blood T cell repertoires in COVID-19. On the study more broadly: Both acute and convalescent COVID-19 samples were obtained from the United States, Italy and Spain. PBMCs, B-cell-depleted T cells, or T cells were the source of the cDNA or gDNA that made up the material.

V gave up 5 bases and J gave up 2 bases, with 7 bases separating them. Germline V CDR1 and CDR2: MNHEY, SMNVEV (reference sequence). The CDR3 is 13 residues long. The authors' processing: For nucleated cells, counts were estimated from reference gene primer amplification. Repertoires were generated with immunoSEQ multiplex PCR, while TCRdb's copy carries only in-frame clones and drops some. For V, J and clone size, that table is used; D and trimming come from the DNA. The sample has more than 100,000 clones, 86% seen once. Sequenced sample: peripheral blood. The chain is built from TRBV27 and TRBJ1-5, with no clear D. The receptor comes from a man between 40 and 49 years old with acute or convalescent COVID-19. CDR3 amino acids: CASSVQGNQPQHF. CDR3 coding DNA: TGTGCCAGCAGTGTCCAGGGCAATCAGCCCCAGCATTTT.